The 28 T cell receptor beta chains below were found in one sample sequenced in a study of cytotoxic CD8 clonotypes in ibrutinib-treated CLL. Using immunoSEQ multiplex PCR, the repertoire was profiled, and TCRdb retains in-frame clones only, with some absent. The table shows 25,000 to 30,000 clones, with around 85% occurring only once. Sequences were derived from PBMCs, sampled after 24 months of ibrutinib treatment. The source is a human donor with chronic lymphocytic leukemia.

This sequence joins TRBV6-4 and TRBJ2-2; weak D call: TRBD2 (5 bases). CDR1 and CDR2 from the germline V gene are MRHNA and SNTAGT. Trimming shortened V by 6 bases and J by 6 bases, and 8 bases separated the two germline ends. The CDR3 runs to 12 residues. The CDR3 DNA reads TGTGCCAGCAGCCGGGGAGCCGGGGAGCTGTTTTTT. Protein product: CASSRGAGELFF.

The chain links TRBV2 to TRBJ1-2, with 9 positions matching TRBD1. The germline V gene encodes CDR1 SNHLY and CDR2 FYNNEI. This CDR3 has 13 residues. V lost 6 bases and J lost 5; bases outside the gene matches: 4. The CDR3 region is CASSRDREYGYTF. The CDR3 bases are TGTGCCAGCAGCCGGGACAGGGAATATGGCTACACCTTC.

The chain combines TRBV7-6 with TRBJ2-1, with TRBD1 identical over 9 bases. Germline V gene sequence: CDR1 SGHVS, CDR2 FNYEAQ. CDR3 length equals 14 residues. V lost 4 bases and J lost 7; bases outside the gene matches: 5. The CDR3, as DNA: TGTGCCAGCAGCTACGTGGGACAGGGAAATGAGCAGTTCTTC. Protein: CASSYVGQGNEQFF.

The table lists this clone with a few counts. The rearrangement uses TRBV7-9 and TRBJ2-1; 8 bases are a match to TRBD1. The length of the CDR3 is 14 residues. Germline V gene data show CDR1 as SEHNR and CDR2 as FQNEAQ (reference sequence). V lost 4 bases and J lost 6; bases outside the gene matches: 5. The CDR3 DNA sequence: TGTGCCAGCAGCTCTTGGACAGGGATCAATGAGCAGTTCTTC. It specifies CASSSWTGINEQFF.

To note about this clone: One end of the junction is discordant with germline, which a read error may explain. Other DNA sequences in the same sample also yield this CDR3. This chain uses TRBV29-1 with TRBJ1-3, with D possibly TRBD1 on 5 matching bases. This CDR3 comprises 11 residues. CDR1 is SQVTM, CDR2 ANQGSEA, per germline. Here the CDR3 reads CSVGGKDTIYF. CDR3 sequence (DNA): TGTAGCGTTGGGGGGAAAGACACCATATATTTT.

The chain joins TRBV5-1 to TRBJ2-2; 8 bases are a match to TRBD2. The V and J ends lost 4 bases and 3 bases, in that order; junction bases with no gene match: 17. This CDR3 comprises 19 residues. Germline CDR1 and CDR2: SGHRS and YFSETQ. CDR3 coding DNA: TGCGCCAGCAGCGCCGGGGGGGCGCGTAACCGAGGGGACACCGGGGAGCTGTTTTTT. It yields the protein CASSAGGARNRGDTGELFF.

This clone was recorded a few times. V usage is TRBV6-6 and J usage is TRBJ1-5; D is unclear. This CDR3 is 15 amino acids long. The germline V and J ends were trimmed by 3 bases and 0 bases, with 9 bases remaining between them. The germline V gene encodes CDR1 MNHNY and CDR2 SVGAGI (reference sequence). CDR3 protein: CASSYVQNSNQPQHF. In nucleotides, the CDR3 is TGTGCCAGCAGTTATGTACAAAATAGCAATCAGCCCCAGCATTTT.

This chain links TRBV18 with TRBJ1-1, with D possibly matching TRBD1 (5 bases). V lost 6 bases, J lost 7 bases, and 18 bases lay in between. This CDR3 is built from 14 residues. The germline CDR1 and CDR2 sequences are KGHSH and LQKENI. CDR3 residues: CASSEETGGGEAFF. CDR3 DNA sequence: TGTGCCAGCTCGGAAGAAACGGGGGGAGGTGAAGCTTTCTTT.

The chain uses TRBV5-1 and TRBJ2-7; perhaps TRBD2 as D (5 bases). The germline CDR1 and CDR2 sequences are SGHRS and YFSETQ. Trimming pared 0 bases from V and 3 bases from J, leaving 7 bases between. This CDR3 spans 13 amino acids. The CDR3 DNA follows: TGCGCCAGCAGCTTGGGAGGGATCTACGAGCAGTACTTC. It yields the protein CASSLGGIYEQYF. The full variable domain, completed using reference TRBV5-1 and TRBJ2-7, is KAGVTQTPRYLIKTRGQQVTLSCSPISGHRSVSWYQQTPGQGLQFLFEYFSETQRNKGNFPGRFSGRQFSNSRSEMNVSTLELGDSALYLCASSLGGIYEQYFGPGTRLTVT.

The rearrangement links TRBV2 to TRBJ2-5, with D tentatively TRBD2 (5 bases). The CDR3 sequence is 13 residues long. Germline CDR1 and CDR2: SNHLY and FYNNEI. V was cut by 6 bases and J by 4 bases, with 12 bases left in between. The CDR3 nucleotides read TGTGCCAGCAGCCAGGAGGTCGGAGAGACCCAGTACTTC. Protein: CASSQEVGETQYF.

The CDR3 nucleotides read TGTGCCAGCAGCCGACAGGGGGCAGAGGGCACTGAAGCTTTCTTT. Protein sequence: CASSRQGAEGTEAFF. V is TRBV5-6 and J is TRBJ1-1; 10 bases align to TRBD1. The germline CDR1 and CDR2 sequences are SGHDT and YYEEEE. This CDR3 comprises 15 residues. The V gene end was trimmed by 4 bases and the J gene end by 4 bases; junction bases not matched to a gene: 7.

V and J are TRBV5-1 and TRBJ2-7; 8 nucleotides line up with TRBD1. CDR3 length: 17 residues. V shed 0 bases and J 5 bases; nucleotides not matched to a gene: 13. Germline assignment: CDR1 SGHRS and CDR2 YFSETQ. The CDR3 is CASSLDATGGDPHEQYF. For the CDR3, the DNA is TGCGCCAGCAGCTTGGATGCCACAGGGGGAGATCCTCACGAGCAGTACTTC.

This rearrangement joins TRBV27 to TRBJ1-2, with D perhaps matching TRBD1 (6 bases). This CDR3 is built from 16 residues. CDR1 MNHEY and CDR2 SMNVEV come from the germline V gene (reference sequence). V lost 5 bases, J lost 2 bases, and 18 bases lay in between. This CDR3 reads CASSPRQDQLNYGYTF. The CDR3, as DNA: TGTGCCAGCAGTCCAAGACAGGACCAACTGAACTATGGCTACACCTTC.

This clone has just one count. This chain links TRBV27 with TRBJ1-4, with D possibly matching TRBD1 (5 bases). The CDR3 length is 17 residues. V dropped 1 base and J dropped 3 bases, with 15 bases sitting between them. The germline CDR1 and CDR2 sequences are MNHEY and SMNVEV (reference sequence). CDR3 in DNA: TGTGCCAGCAGTTTATACCCTCCCGACAGTTCTAATGAAAAACTGTTTTTT. It yields the protein CASSLYPPDSSNEKLFF.

This clone was seen more than once but under ten times. V and J are TRBV6-1 and TRBJ1-2; TRBD1 might be the D (5 bases). The germline CDR1 and CDR2 sequences are MNHNS and SASEGT. The CDR3 has 13 residues. With 5 bases removed from V and 0 bases from J, the gap between germline ends came to 7 bases. DNA of the CDR3: TGTGCCAGCAGTCCGGGACCTAACTATGGCTACACCTTC. It yields the protein CASSPGPNYGYTF.

V is TRBV5-1 and J is TRBJ1-1, with D possibly TRBD1 on 5 matching bases. The CDR3 has 16 residues. The germline V and J ends were trimmed by 1 base and 3 bases, with 16 bases remaining between them. Germline CDR1 SGHRS, CDR2 YFSETQ. The CDR3 protein is CASSLTGIVGHTEAFF. Written as DNA, the CDR3 is TGCGCCAGCAGCTTGACGGGGATTGTGGGGCACACTGAAGCTTTCTTT.

The chain uses TRBV13 and TRBJ2-2; D is unresolved. The germline V gene has CDR1 PRHDT and CDR2 FYEKMQ (reference sequence). Trimming took off 3 bases at V and 9 bases at J, with 11 bases between the two ends. This CDR3 contains 13 residues. This CDR3 reads CASSFTPSRELFF. The CDR3 coding sequence is TGTGCCAGCAGCTTCACTCCCTCCCGGGAGCTGTTTTTT.

There are a few counts of this clone. This chain uses TRBV5-1 with TRBJ1-6; TRBD1 aligns across 7 bases. The J segment lost 7 bases and the V segment lost 5 bases, leaving 6 bases of the junction unmatched. The germline V gene has CDR1 SGHRS and CDR2 YFSETQ. The CDR3 has 14 residues. The CDR3 here is CASSQRQGNSPLHF. The CDR3 region has the DNA TGCGCCAGCAGTCAACGACAGGGCAATTCACCCCTCCACTTT.

J is TRBJ1-2 and V is TRBV10-1; D is ambiguous. Trimming shortened V by 0 bases and J by 5 bases, and 7 bases separated the two germline ends. The CDR3 is made up of 13 amino acids. Germline CDR1 and CDR2: WNHNN and SYGVQD (reference sequence). CDR3 in DNA: TGCGCCAGCAGTGAGTCGGCCCAATATGGCTACACCTTC. Its protein product is CASSESAQYGYTF.

This sequence joins TRBV7-2 and TRBJ1-2; 10 nucleotides match TRBD1. J was trimmed by 2 bases and V by 3 bases; bases with no gene match: 6. The CDR3 extends over 16 amino acids. In germline, CDR1 is SGHTA, CDR2 FQGNSA. CDR3: CASSLLTGGKNYGYTF. As DNA, the CDR3 is TGTGCCAGCAGCTTGTTGACAGGGGGCAAGAACTATGGCTACACCTTC.

The chain couples TRBV9 to TRBJ1-6, with D perhaps matching TRBD1 (6 bases). The ends were cut back, 4 bases at V and 10 bases at J, with 15 bases in the middle. The CDR3 is 14 residues long. The germline gives CDR1 SGDLS, CDR2 YYNGEE. CDR3 bases: TGTGCCAGCAGCCCACGAGGGGGACAATCACCCCTCCACTTT. Translated, it gives CASSPRGGQSPLHF.

The V gene is TRBV9, the J gene TRBJ2-3; D is ambiguous. Trimming took off 3 bases at V and 1 base at J, with 3 bases between the two ends. Germline V CDR1 and CDR2: SGDLS, YYNGEE. There are 12 residues in the CDR3. The DNA for the CDR3 is TGTGCCAGCAGCGCCCGCACAGATACGCAGTATTTT. It is translated as CASSARTDTQYF.

The sample holds a few counts of this clone. The chain links TRBV5-1 to TRBJ1-5; 9 positions match TRBD1. The CDR3 is 15 amino acids. V dropped 0 bases and J dropped 9; count of bases not matched to a gene: 7. Germline V gene data show CDR1 as SGHRS and CDR2 as YFSETQ. The CDR3 protein is CASSLDGTGTRPQHF. For the CDR3, the DNA is TGCGCCAGCAGCTTGGACGGGACAGGGACCCGGCCCCAGCATTTT.

This clone was seen just once. The chain recombines TRBV7-9 with TRBJ2-3; 8 nucleotides agree with TRBD1. The V segment lost 4 bases and the J segment 0 bases; nucleotides outside the gene matches: 3. Germline V lookup: CDR1 SEHNR, CDR2 FQNEAQ (reference sequence). The length of the CDR3 is 15 residues. CDR3 amino acids: CASSSRTGSTDTQYF. The CDR3 DNA sequence: TGTGCCAGCAGCTCCCGGACAGGGAGCACAGATACGCAGTATTTT. The whole variable domain, filled in from reference TRBV7-9 and TRBJ2-3, reads DTGVSQNPRHKITKRGQNVTFRCDPISEHNRLYWYRQTLGQGPEFLTYFQNEAQLEKSRLLSDRFSAERPKGSFSTLEIQRTEQGDSAMYLCASSSRTGSTDTQYFGPGTRLTVL.

The V and J genes are TRBV29-1 and TRBJ2-5; D is unclear. The CDR3 sequence is 14 residues long. The germline V gene encodes CDR1 SQVTM and CDR2 ANQGSEA. V lost 0 bases, J lost 2 bases, and 10 bases lay in between. The CDR3 coding sequence is TGCAGCGTTGAAGATCCGACGAAACAAGAGACCCAGTACTTC. Translated: CSVEDPTKQETQYF.

The rearrangement links TRBV14 to TRBJ2-7, with 8 bases identical to TRBD1. The CDR3 runs to 18 residues. Germline lookup yields CDR1 SGHDN and CDR2 FVKESK. Trimming took 5 bases from V and 0 from J; bases not matched to a gene: 15. CDR3: CASSGIPFGQGFSYEQYF. Here the CDR3 DNA reads TGTGCCAGCAGCGGAATCCCTTTCGGACAGGGTTTCTCCTACGAGCAGTACTTC.

The rearrangement joins TRBV19 to TRBJ1-5; 9 bases line up with TRBD1. Germline CDR1 LNHDA, CDR2 SQIVND (reference sequence). The CDR3 is 16 residues long. Trimming removed 3 bases from V and 1 base from J; junction bases left unmatched: 4. CDR3 DNA: TGTGCCAGTAGTATGGGGACAGGGAGGAGCAATCAGCCCCAGCATTTT. Amino acids: CASSMGTGRSNQPQHF.

This chain links TRBV5-1 with TRBJ1-5; tentatively, D is TRBD1 (6 bases). V was pared by 0 bases and J by 5 bases, with 15 bases between. This CDR3 has 16 amino acids. Germline V gene data show CDR1 as SGHRS and CDR2 as YFSETQ. In DNA, the CDR3 is TGCGCCAGCAGCTTGGAACCAAGCGGGGGCGATCAGCCCCAGCATTTT. It encodes CASSLEPSGGDQPQHF.